The sequence of this T cell receptor (beta chain) was determined in a study of T cells after yellow fever vaccination. TCRdb analysed the 5' RACE reads with MiXCR anew, one entry per CDR3 protein. The sample carries 200,000 to 300,000 distinct CDR3 sequences, roughly 6.8% recorded once. V lost 4 bases and J 5 bases, leaving 15 bases between the germline ends. This CDR3 spans 15 amino acids. Per germline, CDR1 LGHNA and CDR2 YSLEER. This clonotype has at least ten counts. The V gene is TRBV4-3, the J gene TRBJ2-1, with no clear D. Here the sequenced sample was CD4+ T cells sorted from PBMCs, taken on the day of the yellow fever booster vaccination. The receptor comes from a man aged 25-45 years who received the YFV17D yellow fever vaccine. CDR3 sequence reads: CASSRDKRGDNEQFF. The CDR3 nucleotides are TGCGCCAGCAGCCGCGACAAGCGTGGGGACAATGAGCAGTTCTTC.